This T cell receptor (beta chain) was sequenced in a study of T cells in narcolepsy. About the research overall: Donors had narcolepsy type 1 or type 2, or were healthy controls. Study-level points and caveats: Blood of same and different patients, but not healthy controls, reportedly held recurring autoreactive clonotypes. Same-patient CSF and blood CD4+ T cell clonotypes included HCRT-specific and TRIB2-specific autoreactive ones.

CDR1 and CDR2 (germline): SGHTS, YDEGEE. Trimming pared 0 bases from V and 3 bases from J, leaving 10 bases between. This CDR3 comprises 15 residues. Repertoires were generated with immunoSEQ multiplex PCR, while TCRdb's copy carries only in-frame clones and drops some. This repertoire shows about 32,000 clones, around 90% found once; its top ten account for around 0.83%. A remark on this clone: Antigen specificity is unknown.

The receptor's source is a human donor with narcolepsy. The V gene is TRBV5-8, the J gene TRBJ1-5; D remains unclear. Sequenced: CD45RA- memory CD4+ T cells from PBMCs. CDR3 in DNA: TGTGCCAGCAGCTTGGACCCTAGCGTCAATCAGCCCCAGCATTTT. Its protein is CASSLDPSVNQPQHF.